These T cell receptor beta chains were read from a single sample in a study of T-cell memory formation after mild COVID-19. MiXCR was run by TCRdb on the 5' RACE reads, yielding one entry per CDR3 protein. The profile shows fewer than 450,000 distinct CDR3 sequences, about 24% of them singletons. Sequenced: PBMCs or a T cell subset sorted from them (not recorded which). The receptor set was obtained from an adult woman who had mild COVID-19 (a few samples of this study predate the infection). Cell type and time point are not known. Each CDR3 is given with its conserved first and last residue. Fields, in order: J gene, D gene, CDR3 length, clone size, V gene, CDR3 DNA, CDR3 protein. A D gene is named only where the DNA matches it firmly. Only part of the rows carry a size: once, few, many, or a class if the clone is expanded.

j_call: TRBJ2-1
d_call: NA
cdr3_length: 11
clone_size: NA
v_call: TRBV19
cdr3_nt: TGTGCCAGTACTTCAGCGAGGTGGTTGATCTTC
cdr3_aa: CASTSARWLIF

j_call: TRBJ2-2
d_call: TRBD1
cdr3_length: 17
clone_size: NA
v_call: TRBV4-3
cdr3_nt: TGCGCCAGCAGCGGATCCCCGGGACAGGCTTACACCGGGGAGCTGTTTTTT
cdr3_aa: CASSGSPGQAYTGELFF

j_call: TRBJ1-2
d_call: TRBD1
cdr3_length: 15
clone_size: NA
v_call: TRBV12-3/TRBV12-4
cdr3_nt: TGTGCCAGCAGCCTTACCTCGACAGGGGGGGGTGGCTACACCTTC
cdr3_aa: CASSLTSTGGGGYTF

j_call: TRBJ2-7
d_call: NA
cdr3_length: 15
clone_size: NA
v_call: TRBV4-1
cdr3_nt: TGCGCCAGCAGCCAAGTCCAGGTATCGTCCTACGAGCAGTACTTC
cdr3_aa: CASSQVQVSSYEQYF

j_call: TRBJ1-1
d_call: NA
cdr3_length: 14
clone_size: NA
v_call: TRBV5-1
cdr3_nt: TGCGCCAGCAGCCCCGGGAGGACGCTGGGTGAAGCTTTCTTT
cdr3_aa: CASSPGRTLGEAFF

j_call: TRBJ2-7
d_call: NA
cdr3_length: 14
clone_size: few
v_call: TRBV20-1
cdr3_nt: TGCAGTGCTAGACCGGACTGGGGCTCCTACGAGCAGTACTTC
cdr3_aa: CSARPDWGSYEQYF

j_call: TRBJ2-1
d_call: TRBD2
cdr3_length: 14
clone_size: NA
v_call: TRBV4-3
cdr3_nt: TGCGCCAGCAGCTTCGGGACTAGCGGCAATGAGCAGTTCTTC
cdr3_aa: CASSFGTSGNEQFF

j_call: TRBJ2-2
d_call: NA
cdr3_length: 14
clone_size: few
v_call: TRBV29-1
cdr3_nt: TGCAGCGTTGGGGAGGGGGCTTCAACCGGGGAGCTGTTTTTT
cdr3_aa: CSVGEGASTGELFF

j_call: TRBJ2-7
d_call: NA
cdr3_length: 12
clone_size: NA
v_call: TRBV20-1
cdr3_nt: TGCAGTGTTTACGTACACTCCTACGAGCAGTACTTC
cdr3_aa: CSVYVHSYEQYF

j_call: TRBJ1-2
d_call: NA
cdr3_length: 13
clone_size: NA
v_call: TRBV14
cdr3_nt: TGTGCCAGCAGCCAAGCGGGGTCCTATGGCTACACCTTC
cdr3_aa: CASSQAGSYGYTF

j_call: TRBJ2-2
d_call: TRBD2
cdr3_length: 18
clone_size: NA
v_call: TRBV2
cdr3_nt: TGTGCCAGCAGTCGAACGACTAGCGGGGGGGCGAACACCGGGGAGCTGTTTTTT
cdr3_aa: CASSRTTSGGANTGELFF

j_call: TRBJ2-4
d_call: NA
cdr3_length: 15
clone_size: many
v_call: TRBV14
cdr3_nt: TGTGCCAGCAGCCACAACGAGGACTATGGGGACATTCAGTACTTC
cdr3_aa: CASSHNEDYGDIQYF

j_call: TRBJ2-2
d_call: NA
cdr3_length: 12
clone_size: few
v_call: TRBV12-3/TRBV12-4
cdr3_nt: TGTGCCAGCAGCTCGGGAATCGGGGAGCTGTTTTTT
cdr3_aa: CASSSGIGELFF

j_call: TRBJ2-7
d_call: TRBD1
cdr3_length: 16
clone_size: few
v_call: TRBV5-6
cdr3_nt: TGTGCCAGCAGCGCAGGGGACAGGGGGCCACATTACGAGCAGTACTTC
cdr3_aa: CASSAGDRGPHYEQYF

j_call: TRBJ2-1
d_call: TRBD2
cdr3_length: 15
clone_size: few
v_call: TRBV24-1
cdr3_nt: TGTGCCACCAGTGATACCCGGACTAGCCCCGATGAGCAGTTCTTC
cdr3_aa: CATSDTRTSPDEQFF

j_call: TRBJ2-7
d_call: TRBD1
cdr3_length: 14
clone_size: NA
v_call: TRBV27
cdr3_nt: TGTGCCAGCAGCCTGGGACAGCCCAGGTTCGAGCAGTACTTC
cdr3_aa: CASSLGQPRFEQYF

j_call: TRBJ2-1
d_call: NA
cdr3_length: 12
clone_size: NA
v_call: TRBV5-1
cdr3_nt: TGCGCCAGCAGGGAAGAATACGATGAGCAGTTCTTC
cdr3_aa: CASREEYDEQFF

j_call: TRBJ2-3
d_call: NA
cdr3_length: 16
clone_size: NA
v_call: TRBV7-8
cdr3_nt: TGTGCCAGCAGCTCCGACAGCGCTCCTAGCACAGATACGCAGTATTTT
cdr3_aa: CASSSDSAPSTDTQYF

j_call: TRBJ2-1
d_call: NA
cdr3_length: 15
clone_size: once
v_call: TRBV12-5
cdr3_nt: TGTGCTAGTGGCTCTAGCGGGACAGGGTACAATGAGCAGTTCTTC
cdr3_aa: CASGSSGTGYNEQFF

j_call: TRBJ2-7
d_call: TRBD2
cdr3_length: 15
clone_size: few
v_call: TRBV5-1
cdr3_nt: TGCGCCAGCAGCCTTCAACCGGGAGGCAACTACGAGCAGTACTTC
cdr3_aa: CASSLQPGGNYEQYF

j_call: TRBJ1-2
d_call: NA
cdr3_length: 13
clone_size: few
v_call: TRBV5-1
cdr3_nt: TGCGCCAGCAGCCCTGATTTACGCGATGGCTACACCTTC
cdr3_aa: CASSPDLRDGYTF

j_call: TRBJ2-6
d_call: NA
cdr3_length: 19
clone_size: NA
v_call: TRBV11-2
cdr3_nt: TGTGCCAGCAGCTTCCGGGGAGGGGACAGGATATCTGGGGCCAACGTCCTGACTTTC
cdr3_aa: CASSFRGGDRISGANVLTF

j_call: TRBJ2-2
d_call: TRBD2
cdr3_length: 17
clone_size: NA
v_call: TRBV12-3/TRBV12-4
cdr3_nt: TGTGCCAGCAGTGGACTAGCGGGAGGGCCGGGGACCGGGGAGCTGTTTTTT
cdr3_aa: CASSGLAGGPGTGELFF

j_call: TRBJ1-1
d_call: NA
cdr3_length: 13
clone_size: few
v_call: TRBV7-9
cdr3_nt: TGTGCCAGCAGCTTAGTTCTTAACTCTGAAGCTTTCTTT
cdr3_aa: CASSLVLNSEAFF

j_call: TRBJ2-5
d_call: NA
cdr3_length: 16
clone_size: NA
v_call: TRBV5-1
cdr3_nt: TGCGCCAGCAGTCCCGGGACGCTCGAAATCCAAGAGACCCAGTACTTC
cdr3_aa: CASSPGTLEIQETQYF

j_call: TRBJ2-5
d_call: TRBD1
cdr3_length: 14
clone_size: NA
v_call: TRBV7-9
cdr3_nt: TGTGCCAGCAGCTGGACAGGGATGATCGAGACCCAGTACTTC
cdr3_aa: CASSWTGMIETQYF

j_call: TRBJ2-3
d_call: TRBD2
cdr3_length: 15
clone_size: NA
v_call: TRBV2
cdr3_nt: TGTGCCAGCAGACCCCCTAGCGGTTGGACAGATACGCAGTATTTT
cdr3_aa: CASRPPSGWTDTQYF

j_call: TRBJ2-7
d_call: TRBD1
cdr3_length: 14
clone_size: few
v_call: TRBV7-2
cdr3_nt: TGTGCCAGCAGCACCCGGGACAGGCCCTACGAGCAGTACTTC
cdr3_aa: CASSTRDRPYEQYF

j_call: TRBJ2-7
d_call: TRBD1
cdr3_length: 14
clone_size: NA
v_call: TRBV5-1
cdr3_nt: TGCGCCAGCAGCTTGGTGGGACAGGGCACCGAGCAGTACTTC
cdr3_aa: CASSLVGQGTEQYF